This section outlines one T cell receptor (beta chain) sequence together with its context. These data are taken from a study of blood T cell repertoires in COVID-19. On the study more broadly: The origin of the acute and convalescent COVID-19 samples was the United States, Italy and Spain. T cells, B-cell-depleted T cells, or PBMCs provided the cDNA or gDNA that served as material.

Assay used: immunoSEQ multiplex PCR; TCRdb lists only in-frame clones, some missing. There are almost 55,000 clones in the sample; more than 75% occur only once, and under 30% lies in the top ten. V lost 5 bases, J lost 6 bases, and 7 bases lay in between. CDR1 LGHDT and CDR2 YNNKEL come from the germline V gene (reference sequence). This CDR3 comprises 12 residues. V is TRBV3-1 (or the pseudogene TRBV3-2) and J is TRBJ1-4; D is uncertain. The TCR sequence derives from a human donor in a cohort sampled during active COVID-19. The sequenced material came from peripheral blood. This chain's CDR3 is CASSGEDEKLFF. For the CDR3, the DNA is TGTGCCAGCAGCGGTGAGGATGAAAAACTGTTTTTT.